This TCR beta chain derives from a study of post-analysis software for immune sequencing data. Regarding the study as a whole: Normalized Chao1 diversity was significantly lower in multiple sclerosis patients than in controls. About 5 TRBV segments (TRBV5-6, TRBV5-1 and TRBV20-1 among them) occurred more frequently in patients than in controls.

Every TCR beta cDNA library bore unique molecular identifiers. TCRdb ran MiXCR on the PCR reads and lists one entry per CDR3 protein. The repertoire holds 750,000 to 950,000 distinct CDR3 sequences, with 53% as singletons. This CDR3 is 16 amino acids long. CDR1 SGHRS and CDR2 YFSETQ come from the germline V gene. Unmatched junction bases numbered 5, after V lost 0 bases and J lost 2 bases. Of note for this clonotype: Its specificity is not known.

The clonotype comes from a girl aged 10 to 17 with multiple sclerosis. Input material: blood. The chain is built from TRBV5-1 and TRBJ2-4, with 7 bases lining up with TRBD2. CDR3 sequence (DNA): TGCGCCAGCAGCTTGGACGCGGGAGTAACCAAAAACATTCAGTACTTC. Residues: CASSLDAGVTKNIQYF.